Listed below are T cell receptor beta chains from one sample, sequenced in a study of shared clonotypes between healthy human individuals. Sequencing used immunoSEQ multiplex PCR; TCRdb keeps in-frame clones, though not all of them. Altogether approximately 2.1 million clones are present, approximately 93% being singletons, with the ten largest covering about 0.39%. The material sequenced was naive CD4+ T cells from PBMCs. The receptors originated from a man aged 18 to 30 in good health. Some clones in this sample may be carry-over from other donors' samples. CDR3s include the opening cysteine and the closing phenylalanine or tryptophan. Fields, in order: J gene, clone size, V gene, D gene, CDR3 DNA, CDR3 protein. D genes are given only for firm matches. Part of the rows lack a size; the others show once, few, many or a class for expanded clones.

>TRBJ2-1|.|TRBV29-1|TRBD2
TGCAGCGGCGGGGGGGTCGGTGAGCAGTTCTTC
CSGGGVGEQFF
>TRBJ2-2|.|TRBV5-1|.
TGCGCCAGCAGATCGGGGAACGCGAACACCGGGGAGCTGTTTTTT
CASRSGNANTGELFF
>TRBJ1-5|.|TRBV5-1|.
TGCGCCAGCAGCTTGGGCACTACCCGGCCCCAGCATTTT
CASSLGTTRPQHF
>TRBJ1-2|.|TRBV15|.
TGTGCCACCAGCGTTCCGGGGGGCTATGGCTACACCTTC
CATSVPGGYGYTF
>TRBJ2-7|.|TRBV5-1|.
TGCGCCAGCAGCTTGGGGAGGACGGCATACTCCTACGAGCAGTACTTC
CASSLGRTAYSYEQYF
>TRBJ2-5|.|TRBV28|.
TGTGCCAGCAGTTTTCTTAGATCCGTCAGGGACCAAGAGACCCAGTACTTC
CASSFLRSVRDQETQYF
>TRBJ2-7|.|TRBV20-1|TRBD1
TGCAGTGCCCTGACAGGGGGCCCACCGTACTTC
CSALTGGPPYF
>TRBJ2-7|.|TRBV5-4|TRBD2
TGTGCCAGCAGCCGTAGCGGGAGGGCCGAGTACGAGCAGTACTTC
CASSRSGRAEYEQYF
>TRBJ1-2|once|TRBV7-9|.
TGTGCCAGCAGCTTAGTAAGGGGGTATGGCTACACCTTC
CASSLVRGYGYTF
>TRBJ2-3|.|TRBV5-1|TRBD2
TGCGCCAGCAGCTTGGAAGGGACTAGCCCGGATACGCAGTATTTT
CASSLEGTSPDTQYF
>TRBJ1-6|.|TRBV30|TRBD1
TGTGCCTGGAGTGTGGGACAGGGATATTCACCCCTCCACTTT
CAWSVGQGYSPLHF
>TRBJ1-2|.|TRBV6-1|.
TGTGCCAGCAGTCTCTCAGGGTTTGGCTACACCTTC
CASSLSGFGYTF
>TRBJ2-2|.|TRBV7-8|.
TGTGCCAGCCTCATATTCACCGGGGAGCTGTTTTTT
CASLIFTGELFF
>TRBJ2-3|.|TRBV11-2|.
TGTGCCAGCAGCCCACGAGGGTGGGGGACTGTCACAGATACGCAGTATTTT
CASSPRGWGTVTDTQYF
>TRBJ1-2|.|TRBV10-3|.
TGTGCCATCAGTGATGGCACCAGCTACTATGGCTACACCTTC
CAISDGTSYYGYTF
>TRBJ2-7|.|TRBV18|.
TGTGCCAGCTCACCACCAGGCAGGGTGACTCCCTACGAGCAGTACTTC
CASSPPGRVTPYEQYF
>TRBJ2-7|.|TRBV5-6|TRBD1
TGTGCCAGCATCGGGGACAGGGTCCACGAGCAGTACTTC
CASIGDRVHEQYF
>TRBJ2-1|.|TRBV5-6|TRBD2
TGTGCCAGCAGCCCCCCAGGAGGAACAGCGGGAGGGATCTACAATGAGCAGTTCTTC
CASSPPGGTAGGIYNEQFF
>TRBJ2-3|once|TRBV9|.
TGTGCCAGCAGCGTAGGTCCCTCCCCAGATACGCAGTATTTT
CASSVGPSPDTQYF
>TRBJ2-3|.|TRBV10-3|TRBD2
TGTGCCATTGGACTAGCGGGAGCGGCAGATACGCAGTATTTT
CAIGLAGAADTQYF
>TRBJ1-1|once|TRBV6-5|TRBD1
TGTGCCAGTATGGGACGATCGCAGGGGGCTGAAGCTTTCTTT
CASMGRSQGAEAFF
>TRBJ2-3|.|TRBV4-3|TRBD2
TGCGCCAGCAGCCAAGACTTGTCTACCCCACCCTTAGCGGGACTGTCCACAGATACGCAGTATTTT
CASSQDLSTPPLAGLSTDTQYF
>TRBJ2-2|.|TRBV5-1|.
TGCGCCAGCTCTCCGGGACACACGAACACCGGGGAGCTGTTTTTT
CASSPGHTNTGELFF
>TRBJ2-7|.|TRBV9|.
TGTGCCAGCAGCGTAGATCTGGAGGAGGGTTACGAGCAGTACTTC
CASSVDLEEGYEQYF
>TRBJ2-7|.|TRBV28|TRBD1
TGTGCCAGCAGTCGTTTACCCCTGGGCTCGACAGGGAAATACGAGCAGTACTTC
CASSRLPLGSTGKYEQYF
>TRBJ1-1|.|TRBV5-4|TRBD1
TGTGCCAGCAGCCTCCGGACAGGGGGCGACACTGAAGCTTTCTTT
CASSLRTGGDTEAFF
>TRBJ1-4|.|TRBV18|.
TGTGCCAGCTCACCCATTGAGTCTGTGAAACTGTTTTTT
CASSPIESVKLFF
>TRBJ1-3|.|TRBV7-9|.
TGTGCCAGCAGCTTACTCGGAAACACCATATATTTT
CASSLLGNTIYF
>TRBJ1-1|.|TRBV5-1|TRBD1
TGCGCCAGCAGCTGGGACAGGGACTCGGTGAACACTGAAGCTTTCTTT
CASSWDRDSVNTEAFF
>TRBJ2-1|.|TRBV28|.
TGTGCCAGCAGTCGCGACCGTAGAACCCAGTTCTTC
CASSRDRRTQFF
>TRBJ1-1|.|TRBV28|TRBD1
TGTGCCAGCAGACGGACAGGGGGCGCATACACTGAAGCTTTCTTT
CASRRTGGAYTEAFF
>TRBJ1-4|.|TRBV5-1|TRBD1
TGCGCCAGCAGCTCGGGACAGGGAAATGAAAAACTGTTTTTT
CASSSGQGNEKLFF
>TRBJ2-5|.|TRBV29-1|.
TGCAGCGGGCTGGGATTTCGGCAAGAGACCCAGTACTTC
CSGLGFRQETQYF
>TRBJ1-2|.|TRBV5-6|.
TGTACCAGCCAGTGGGCAGGCCACTATGGCTACACCTTC
CTSQWAGHYGYTF
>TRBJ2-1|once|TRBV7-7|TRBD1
TGTGCCAGCAGCGCCATACCCGGGACAGGGGTCTACAATGAGCAGTTCTTC
CASSAIPGTGVYNEQFF
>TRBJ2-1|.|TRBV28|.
TGTGCCAGCAGTCCCAACTACAATGAGCAGTTCTTC
CASSPNYNEQFF
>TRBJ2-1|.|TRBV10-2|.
TGCGCCAGCCTAGCTCCGGGGGCGCGGAGCAATGAGCAGTTCTTC
CASLAPGARSNEQFF
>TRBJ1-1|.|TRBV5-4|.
TGTGCCAGCAGAACTGGACCTAGCACTGAAGCTTTCTTT
CASRTGPSTEAFF
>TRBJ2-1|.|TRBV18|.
TGTGCCACCCTGTTGTACAATGAGCAGTTCTTC
CATLLYNEQFF
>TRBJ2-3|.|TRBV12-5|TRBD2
TGTGCTAGTGGCCAGCCAGAGGGGACTAGCGGGAGAAGCGATACGCAGTATTTT
CASGQPEGTSGRSDTQYF
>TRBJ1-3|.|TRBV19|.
TGTGCCAGTAGTATTACCGGGACCCTCGTAACGGGAAACACCATATATTTT
CASSITGTLVTGNTIYF
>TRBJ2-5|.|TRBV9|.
TGTGCCAGCAGCGTAGGATTCCAGCCCCTCGAGGAGACCCAGTACTTC
CASSVGFQPLEETQYF
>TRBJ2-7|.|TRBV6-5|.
TGTGCCAGCCAGCGTTTCTCCTACGAGCAGTACTTC
CASQRFSYEQYF
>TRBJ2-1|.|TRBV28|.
TGTGCCAGCAGTTTGGTTTCGTCCACAGAGCAGTTCTTC
CASSLVSSTEQFF
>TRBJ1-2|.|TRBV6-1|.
TGTGCCAGCAGCGACCCGGGACACGAGGGGTATGGCTACACCTTC
CASSDPGHEGYGYTF
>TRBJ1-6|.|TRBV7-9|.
TGTGCCAGCAGCTCACGACAGGACGGACCACCCCTCCACTTT
CASSSRQDGPPLHF
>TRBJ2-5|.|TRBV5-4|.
TGTGCCAGCAGCTTGGGAAGAGCGAACTCGGGGGAGACCCAGTACTTC
CASSLGRANSGETQYF
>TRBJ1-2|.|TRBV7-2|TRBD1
TGTGCCAGCAGCCCACGGACAGGAATAAACTATGGCTACACCTTC
CASSPRTGINYGYTF
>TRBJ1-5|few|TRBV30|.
TGTGCCTGGAGTCCACAATATAGCAATCAGCCCCAGCATTTT
CAWSPQYSNQPQHF
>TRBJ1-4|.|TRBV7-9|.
TGTGCCAGCAGCTTGGACGGGCCCGTAAATGAAAAACTGTTTTTT
CASSLDGPVNEKLFF
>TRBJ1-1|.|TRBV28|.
TGTGCCAGCAGTGGCCCGCTCACTGAAGCTTTCTTT
CASSGPLTEAFF
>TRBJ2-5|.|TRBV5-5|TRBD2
TGTGCCAGCAGCACAAGGAGCGGGGGAGAGACCCAGTACTTC
CASSTRSGGETQYF